This T cell receptor (beta chain) was retrieved from a study of identical twins. Study observations and caveats: Memory repertoires showed no such pattern, whereas abundant cord blood beta clonotypes carried fewer insertions. Excess low generation probability was seen in twin-shared out-of-frame alpha sequences. In drawing conclusions, the study used cross-sectional statistical analysis and did not follow the same donors.

Template switching introduced a universal primer site, and the cDNA bore unique molecular identifiers. TCRdb re-derived calls from the 5' RACE reads in MiXCR, one entry per CDR3 protein. This table has roughly 630,000 distinct CDR3 sequences, around 7.5% appearing once. The sample holds many counts of this clonotype. The antigen is unknown. The CDR3 runs 12 residues. Germline CDR1 and CDR2: SEHNR and FQNEAQ (reference sequence). V was shortened by 1 base and J by 6 bases, with 7 bases between the two germline ends. These data also formed part of another study, on yellow fever vaccine responses in identical twins.

The TCR originated in a young woman in good health. The chain links TRBV7-9 to TRBJ2-7; a weak D match, TRBD1 (6 bases). What was sequenced was PBMCs. CDR3 DNA sequence: TGTGCCAGCAGCTTAGACAGGGTCGAGCAGTACTTC. The encoded protein is CASSLDRVEQYF.